This TCR beta chain was captured in a study of CD8+ T cells in alopecia areata. Whole-study context: Skin grafts from roughly 6-13-month-old C3H/HeJ donors with spontaneous alopecia were placed on roughly 6-10-week-old female C3H/HeJ mice.

Extracted RNA was reverse transcribed, and the resulting cDNA served as sequencing template. Measured with immunoSEQ multiplex PCR; TCRdb has only the in-frame clones, and not every one. Observed are about 1,600 clones, no singletons, with the top ten taking roughly 40%. This clone has at least ten counts. Gene names and germline match the mouse. Read coverage stops 4 residues before the CDR3 terminus; the germline J gene supplies the remainder. This CDR3 spans 12 amino acids. The J segment lost 3 bases and the V segment lost 3 bases, leaving 0 bases of the junction unmatched. Germline loops: CDR1 NSHNY, CDR2 SYGAGN.

The sequence was collected from a C3H/HeJ mouse with alopecia areata. For this mouse line, the MHC haplotype is H2-k. V gene TRBV13-1 combines with J gene TRBJ2-7; TRBD1 agrees at 7 bases. Sequencing was performed on skin. Partial CDR3 DNA: TGTGCCAGCAGTGGGGACAGCTAT. It yields the protein CASSGDSY. The full CDR3 sequence reads CASSGDSYEQYF.